This T cell receptor beta chain is from a study of blood T cell repertoires in COVID-19. Study background: Collection of acute and convalescent COVID-19 samples took place in the United States, Italy and Spain. PBMCs, B-cell-depleted T cells, or T cells were the source of the cDNA or gDNA that made up the material.

Original analysis: Estimates of nucleated cell counts were drawn from the amplification of reference gene primers. Produced via immunoSEQ multiplex PCR; TCRdb's table is partial and in-frame only. D and trimming come from the DNA, and the V and J calls and clone size come from that table. Of 70,000 to 90,000 clones in the sample, over 75% were seen once. A remark on this clone: Its ends do not fully match the called genes, so a read error is possible.

This CDR3 has 12 residues. In germline, CDR1 is MNHEY, CDR2 SVGEGT. The genes are TRBV6-2 or TRBV6-3 and TRBJ1-3, with 7 positions matching TRBD1. The sequenced sample was peripheral blood. This TCR derives from a man aged 50 or older with acute or convalescent COVID-19. CDR3 DNA: TGTGCCAGCAGTTCCAACAGGGGATCAGTTGATTTT. Amino acid sequence: CASSSNRGSVDF.